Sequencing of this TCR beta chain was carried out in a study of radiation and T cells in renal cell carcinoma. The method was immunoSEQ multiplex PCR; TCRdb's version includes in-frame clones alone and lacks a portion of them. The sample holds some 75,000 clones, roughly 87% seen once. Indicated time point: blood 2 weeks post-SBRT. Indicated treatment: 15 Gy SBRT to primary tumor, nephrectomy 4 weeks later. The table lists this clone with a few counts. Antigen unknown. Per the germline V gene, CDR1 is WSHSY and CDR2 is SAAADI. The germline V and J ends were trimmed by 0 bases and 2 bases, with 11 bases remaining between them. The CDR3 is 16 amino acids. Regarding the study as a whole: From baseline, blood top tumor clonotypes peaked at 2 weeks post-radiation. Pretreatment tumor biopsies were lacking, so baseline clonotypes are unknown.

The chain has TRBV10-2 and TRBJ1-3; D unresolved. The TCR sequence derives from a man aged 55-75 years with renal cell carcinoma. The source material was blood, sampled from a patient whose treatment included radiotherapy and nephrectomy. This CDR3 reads CASSESTKGPGNTIYF. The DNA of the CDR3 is TGCGCCAGCAGTGAGTCGACAAAAGGCCCTGGAAACACCATATATTTT.